A single sample is the source of the 22 T cell receptor beta chains below, sequenced in a study of metastatic and nonmetastatic thyroid tumors. The entire patient cohort was treatment-naive prior to thyroid surgery. TCRdb recomputed clones from the PCR reads via MiXCR. The table has about 40,000 clones, about 15% seen once. The sample taken for sequencing was tumor tissue. Receptor source: a female donor with papillary thyroid cancer or a benign thyroid nodule (not recorded which). Some clones in this sample may be carry-over from other donors' samples.

This clone was seen a single time. The J gene is TRBJ2-1, the V gene TRBV11-3; a possible D gene is TRBD2 (6 bases). Trimming removed 2 bases at V and 8 bases at J, with 13 bases between. CDR1 SGHNT and CDR2 YENEEA come from the germline V gene. The CDR3 extends over 14 amino acids. The CDR3 nucleotides read TGTGCCAGCAGCTTAAGCCGGGACTCGGATGAGCAGTTCTTC. Translation: CASSLSRDSDEQFF.

This clone was seen only a few times. The chain combines TRBV27 with TRBJ2-2; D call uncertain. This CDR3 is built from 11 residues. Germline lookup yields CDR1 MNHEY and CDR2 SMNVEV (reference sequence). The chain's CDR3 is CDSTQAGELFF. CDR3 DNA: TGTGACAGTACCCAGGCCGGGGAGCTGTTTTTT.

This chain uses TRBV19 with TRBJ2-1; D is uncertain. The CDR3 totals 13 residues. V was clipped by 5 bases and J by 7 bases, with 12 bases between them. The germline V gene has CDR1 LNHDA and CDR2 SQIVND (reference sequence). This chain's CDR3 is CASSLGWVNEQFF. DNA of the CDR3: TGTGCCAGTAGTCTTGGGTGGGTAAATGAGCAGTTCTTC.

The chain links TRBV5-5 to TRBJ2-3; TRBD2 is a possible D gene (5 bases). V was cut by 2 bases and J by 2 bases, with 9 bases left in between. The CDR3 loop spans 14 amino acids. Germline-derived CDR1 and CDR2 are SGHKS and YYEKEE (reference sequence). In DNA form, the CDR3 reads TGTGCCAGCAGCTTCGGACTGCCCACAGATACGCAGTATTTT. This sequence encodes CASSFGLPTDTQYF.

This clone was recorded many times. The chain uses TRBV20-1 and TRBJ2-7; D possibly corresponds to TRBD1 (6 bases). Germline loops: CDR1 DFQATT, CDR2 SNEGSKA (reference sequence). The CDR3 sequence is 12 residues long. The CDR3 region has the DNA TGCAGCGGGACACAGGGCTCCTACGAGCAGTACTTC. This translates into CSGTQGSYEQYF.

This clone has at least ten counts. The chain carries TRBV6-1 and TRBJ1-3; D is unclear. Trimming stripped 0 bases from V and 3 bases from J, with 12 bases between. This CDR3 spans 16 amino acids. CDR1 MNHNS and CDR2 SASEGT come from the germline V gene. Written as DNA, the CDR3 is TGTGCCAGCAGTGAAGCGACGAGGGCGGGTGGAAACACCATATATTTT. Translation: CASSEATRAGGNTIYF.

This clone was counted many times. The CDR3 is CSATPTGNTEAFF. CDR3 DNA sequence: TGCAGTGCGACTCCGACAGGGAACACTGAAGCTTTCTTT. J is TRBJ1-1 and V is TRBV20-1, with D maybe TRBD1 (6 bases). This CDR3 comprises 13 residues. Germline assignment: CDR1 DFQATT and CDR2 SNEGSKA (reference sequence). The V gene lost 6 bases and the J gene lost 1 base, with 12 bases spanning the gap.

The sample holds many counts of this clone. V is TRBV20-1 and J is TRBJ2-3, with 7 bases lining up with TRBD2. The CDR3 totals 15 residues. V dropped 0 bases and J dropped 2; count of bases not matched to a gene: 5. From germline, CDR1 is DFQATT and CDR2 SNEGSKA (reference sequence). CDR3 residues: CSAREASGLTDTQYF. CDR3 DNA: TGCAGTGCTAGAGAAGCTAGCGGACTCACAGATACGCAGTATTTT.

To note about this clone: The junction departs from germline at one end; a sequencing error may be responsible. The rearrangement links TRBV11-1 to TRBJ2-7; tentatively, D is TRBD1 (6 bases). This CDR3 has 14 amino acids. CDR1 SGHAT and CDR2 FQDESV come from the germline V gene (reference sequence). The CDR3: CAISLGRGLYEQYF. The CDR3 coding sequence is TGTGCCATCAGCTTGGGCAGGGGTCTCTACGAGCAGTACTTC.

This clone showed up many times. V usage is TRBV29-1 and J usage is TRBJ1-2; no reliable D call. The V end was cut by 6 bases, the J end by 0 bases, with 11 bases between. Germline V gene data show CDR1 as SQVTM and CDR2 as ANQGSEA. There are 13 residues in the CDR3. CDR3 in amino acids: CSVDPGSNYGYTF. CDR3 nucleotides: TGCAGCGTGGATCCGGGGTCTAACTATGGCTACACCTTC.

This clone was counted ten times or more. The CDR3 nucleotides are TGTGCCAGCAGCTTACTCTGGGGGCAGTCCTACGAGCAGTACTTC. Protein product: CASSLLWGQSYEQYF. This sequence joins TRBV7-8 and TRBJ2-7; D possibly corresponds to TRBD1 (6 bases). CDR1 is SGHVS and CDR2 is FQNEAQ in the germline V gene. V was cut by 2 bases and J by 1 base, with 12 bases left in between. This CDR3 contains 15 residues.

By share, this clone ranks as medium-sized. The chain couples TRBV5-1 to TRBJ1-2; D unresolved. The V gene lost 4 bases and the J gene lost 8 bases, with 18 bases spanning the gap. The CDR3 runs to 14 residues. The germline gives CDR1 SGHRS, CDR2 YFSETQ. The DNA of the CDR3 is TGCGCCAGCAGCCCGGGCCTCGCAAGTGGAGGCTACACCTTC. Translating gives CASSPGLASGGYTF.

There are many counts of this clone. At the DNA level, this CDR3 is encoded by other sequences in the same sample as well. The chain employs TRBV20-1 and TRBJ1-3; D is possibly TRBD1 (6 bases). Germline V gene lookup returns CDR1 DFQATT and CDR2 SNEGSKA (reference sequence). V lost 6 bases and J lost 1, with 7 bases in between. The CDR3 contains 12 residues. The CDR3: CSATGSGNTIYF. CDR3 nucleotide sequence: TGCAGTGCAACAGGGTCTGGAAACACCATATATTTT.

The chain carries TRBV5-1 and TRBJ1-5; D possibly corresponds to TRBD1 (5 bases). V was clipped by 4 bases and J by 5 bases, with 16 bases between them. CDR3 length equals 15 residues. Germline CDR1 reads SGHRS; CDR2 reads YFSETQ. In DNA form, the CDR3 reads TGCGCCAGCAGCCCTCGGGGGTTTGGAGATCAGCCCCAGCATTTT. This sequence encodes CASSPRGFGDQPQHF.

V is TRBV7-8 and J is TRBJ2-2, with D possibly being TRBD1 (6 bases). V gave up 6 bases and J gave up 3 bases, with 14 bases separating them. Germline lookup yields CDR1 SGHVS and CDR2 FQNEAQ. The CDR3 runs to 15 residues. This CDR3 reads CASRPRGGDTGELFF. For the CDR3, the DNA is TGTGCCAGCAGACCGCGAGGGGGAGACACCGGGGAGCTGTTTTTT. Full variable domain (rest looked up from reference TRBV7-8 and TRBJ2-2): GAGVSQSPRYKVAKRGQDVALRCDPISGHVSLFWYQQALGQGPEFLTYFQNEAQLDKSGLPSDRFFAERPEGSVSTLKIQRTQQEDSAVYLCASRPRGGDTGELFFGEGSRLTVL.

This chain connects TRBV11-2 to TRBJ1-1; D is perhaps TRBD1 (6 bases). The length of the CDR3 is 14 residues. The V and J ends lost 6 bases and 5 bases respectively, with 16 bases between them. Germline CDR1 is SGHAT and CDR2 is FQNNGV. The CDR3 sequence: CASSRTGAGTEAFF. In DNA, the CDR3 is TGTGCCAGCAGTCGGACGGGGGCCGGAACTGAAGCTTTCTTT.

The gene calls are TRBV5-1 and TRBJ1-1; D unclear. CDR3 length equals 17 residues. CDR1 and CDR2 from the germline V gene are SGHRS and YFSETQ. V was clipped by 0 bases and J by 1 base, with 16 bases between them. The CDR3 protein is CASSLAPAVQPNTEAFF. The CDR3 DNA follows: TGCGCCAGCAGCTTGGCCCCCGCCGTTCAGCCGAACACTGAAGCTTTCTTT.

This clone came up a few times. One junction end disagrees with the germline gene, perhaps due to a read error. V gene TRBV6-2 or TRBV6-3 combines with J gene TRBJ1-1; the D gene is possibly TRBD1 (5 bases). The germline V gene encodes CDR1 MNHEY and CDR2 SVGEGT. The CDR3 extends over 13 amino acids. Here the CDR3 reads CASRRGLKTEAFF. In nucleotides, the CDR3 is TGTGCCAGCAGGCGGGGGTTGAAAACTGAGGCTTTCTTT.

On this clone itself: The germline gene is not matched at one end of the junction; a read error may be the cause. The V gene is TRBV20-1, the J gene TRBJ2-1; D uncertain. The CDR3 runs to 14 residues. Germline V CDR1 and CDR2: DFQATT, SNEGSKA (reference sequence). The CDR3 loop reads CSARDLLGNNEQFF. DNA of the CDR3: TGTAGTGCTAGAGATCTGCTGGGAAACAATGAGCAGTTCTTC.

This clone was recorded at least ten times. The rearrangement uses TRBV4-2 and TRBJ2-4, with D possibly TRBD2 on 5 matching bases. Germline V CDR1 and CDR2: LGHNA, YNFKEQ. This CDR3 spans 18 amino acids. The V end lost 0 bases, the J end lost 4 bases, and 19 bases lay between the germline ends. CDR3 nucleotide sequence: TGTGCCAGCAGCCAAGAGATTGACGGCTTAGGCGGGAAAAACATTCAGTACTTC. Amino acid sequence: CASSQEIDGLGGKNIQYF.

At least ten counts were recorded for this clone. The genes are TRBV6-1 and TRBJ1-2, with TRBD1 as a possible D gene (5 bases). Germline V gives CDR1 MNHNS, CDR2 SASEGT. This CDR3 is 17 amino acids long. Trimming took off 0 bases at V and 4 bases at J, with 18 bases between the two ends. The CDR3 reads CASSEAGLRGRSYGYTF. CDR3 DNA sequence: TGTGCCAGCAGTGAAGCGGGCCTGAGGGGAAGGAGCTATGGCTACACCTTC.

This clone was seen many times. The J gene is TRBJ2-7, the V gene TRBV6-5, with 10 bases that match TRBD2. After removal of 0 bases from V and 3 bases from J, the junction contained 2 bases not matched to a gene. From germline, CDR1 is MNHEY and CDR2 SVGAGI. This CDR3 comprises 15 residues. Here the CDR3 DNA reads TGTGCCAGCAGTTACTCTAGCGGGAGGAGCTACGAGCAGTACTTC. Translating gives CASSYSSGRSYEQYF.